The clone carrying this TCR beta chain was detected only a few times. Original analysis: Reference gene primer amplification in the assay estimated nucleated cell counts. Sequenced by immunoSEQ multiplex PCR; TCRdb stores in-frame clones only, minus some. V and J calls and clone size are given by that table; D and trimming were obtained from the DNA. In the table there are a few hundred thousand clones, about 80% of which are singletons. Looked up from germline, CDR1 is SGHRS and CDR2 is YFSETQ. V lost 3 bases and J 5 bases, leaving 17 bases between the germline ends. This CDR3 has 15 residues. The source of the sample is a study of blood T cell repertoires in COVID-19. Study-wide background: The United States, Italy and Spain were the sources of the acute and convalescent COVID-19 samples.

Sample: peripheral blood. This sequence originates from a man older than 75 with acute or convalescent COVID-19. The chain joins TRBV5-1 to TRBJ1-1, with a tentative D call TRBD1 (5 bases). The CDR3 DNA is TGCGCCAGCAGCTCGGCGGGGACCTCGCCAACTGAAGCTTTCTTT. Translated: CASSSAGTSPTEAFF.